The TCR beta chain under discussion was sequenced for a study of T cell changes during pregnancy in multiple sclerosis. This clone occurred once. Germline V gives CDR1 SGHNT, CDR2 YYREEE (reference sequence). After removal of 1 base from V and 6 bases from J, the junction contained 2 bases not matched to a gene. CDR3 length: 13 residues. This table comes from immunoSEQ multiplex PCR, and its TCRdb copy is limited to in-frame clones, with some not included. The repertoire holds about 59,000 clones, with around 94% as singletons. The receptor was isolated from a female donor with multiple sclerosis, enrolled in a pregnancy study. The chain recombines TRBV5-4 with TRBJ1-1; TRBD1 aligns across 8 bases. The sequences come from CD8+ T cells from peripheral blood mononuclear cells, collected after pregnancy. The CDR3, as DNA: TGTGCCAGCAGCTTGACAGGGGGGGCTGAAGCTTTCTTT. Its translation: CASSLTGGAEAFF.